A selection of T cell receptor beta chains follows, all from one sample in a study of blood T cell repertoires in COVID-19. Clones were read by immunoSEQ multiplex PCR, and TCRdb kept only the in-frame ones, dropping some. The repertoire includes hundreds of thousands of clones, roughly 87% of them detected once, and 5.5% to 7% sits in the top ten. Sequencing was performed on PBMCs or T cells enriched from blood (not recorded which). These receptors all come from a woman in her thirties or forties who had recovered from COVID-19. Each CDR3 is given with its conserved first and last residue. Each record gives: clone size, D gene, V gene, J gene, CDR3 protein, CDR3 DNA. The D gene is left open where the match is weak. Expanded clones are given a class, and other clones once, few, many or no size at all.

size: .
D: .
V: TRBV2
J: TRBJ1-4
CDR3: CASSNGRGMGEKLFF
DNA: TGTGCCAGCAGTAATGGTCGGGGAATGGGAGAAAAACTGTTTTTT

size: .
D: .
V: TRBV14
J: TRBJ1-1
CDR3: CASSQDYPDSLLMNTEAFF
DNA: TGTGCCAGCAGCCAAGATTACCCAGACAGTCTACTTATGAACACTGAAGCTTTCTTT

size: .
D: TRBD2
V: TRBV28
J: TRBJ2-7
CDR3: CASSSGLAGVSYEQYF
DNA: TGTGCCAGCAGCTCGGGACTAGCGGGAGTCTCCTACGAGCAGTACTTC

size: .
D: .
V: TRBV12-3/TRBV12-4
J: TRBJ2-7
CDR3: CASSLYRTLEQYF
DNA: TGTGCCAGCAGTTTATACAGGACCTTGGAGCAGTACTTC

size: .
D: TRBD2
V: TRBV20-1
J: TRBJ2-7
CDR3: CSASSGSNEQYF
DNA: TGCAGTGCTAGTAGCGGGAGTAACGAGCAGTACTTC

size: .
D: .
V: TRBV7-9
J: TRBJ1-4
CDR3: CASSPRDVESEKLFF
DNA: TGTGCCAGCAGCCCGCGGGACGTCGAGTCCGAAAAACTGTTTTTT

size: .
D: .
V: TRBV18
J: TRBJ1-6
CDR3: CASSPVRASSYNSPLHF
DNA: TGTGCCAGCTCACCCGTGAGGGCGAGCTCCTATAATTCACCCCTCCACTTT

size: .
D: TRBD2
V: TRBV19
J: TRBJ2-7
CDR3: CASSSGTSGTYEQYF
DNA: TGTGCCAGTAGTTCCGGGACTAGCGGAACCTACGAGCAGTACTTC

size: .
D: TRBD1
V: TRBV10-2
J: TRBJ2-3
CDR3: CASSRRTGGTDTQYF
DNA: TGCGCCAGCTCGCGCCGGACAGGGGGAACAGATACGCAGTATTTT

size: .
D: .
V: TRBV2
J: TRBJ2-7
CDR3: CASSVSGPEQYF
DNA: TGTGCCAGCAGTGTTTCAGGGCCCGAGCAGTACTTC

size: .
D: .
V: TRBV6-2/TRBV6-3
J: TRBJ2-6
CDR3: CASSYSGLAGANVLTF
DNA: TGTGCCAGCAGTTACTCGGGGCTAGCTGGGGCCAACGTCCTGACTTTC

size: .
D: .
V: TRBV19
J: TRBJ2-7
CDR3: CASSNVGRGSYEQYF
DNA: TGTGCCAGTAGTAATGTTGGACGGGGTTCCTACGAGCAGTACTTC

size: .
D: .
V: TRBV5-8
J: TRBJ1-5
CDR3: CASSLGEEGQPQHF
DNA: TGTGCCAGCAGCTTGGGCGAGGAGGGTCAGCCCCAGCATTTT

size: .
D: .
V: TRBV6-6
J: TRBJ1-3
CDR3: CASSYSEVGNTIYF
DNA: TGTGCCAGCAGTTACTCGGAGGTCGGAAACACCATATATTTT

size: .
D: .
V: TRBV9
J: TRBJ2-7
CDR3: CASSVGGTAYEQYF
DNA: TGTGCCAGCAGCGTAGGCGGGACAGCCTACGAGCAGTACTTC

size: .
D: .
V: TRBV11-3
J: TRBJ2-7
CDR3: CASSPHSGEQYF
DNA: TGTGCCAGCAGCCCCCATTCGGGCGAGCAGTACTTC

size: .
D: TRBD2
V: TRBV28
J: TRBJ2-4
CDR3: CASSLAGGPKGNIQYF
DNA: TGTGCCAGCAGTCTAGCGGGAGGCCCCAAGGGTAACATTCAGTACTTC

size: .
D: .
V: TRBV25-1
J: TRBJ1-6
CDR3: CASSELKFNSPLHF
DNA: TGTGCCAGCAGTGAATTAAAATTCAATTCACCCCTCCACTTT

size: .
D: .
V: TRBV2
J: TRBJ1-5
CDR3: CASRRQGNQPQHF
DNA: TGTGCCAGCAGGAGACAGGGCAATCAGCCCCAGCATTTT

size: .
D: TRBD2
V: TRBV6-2/TRBV6-3
J: TRBJ2-1
CDR3: CASSYQAGVLNEQFF
DNA: TGTGCCAGCAGTTACCAGGCGGGAGTATTGAATGAGCAGTTCTTC

size: .
D: .
V: TRBV10-3
J: TRBJ1-4
CDR3: CAISGLPEEEKLFF
DNA: TGTGCCATCAGTGGACTCCCGGAGGAGGAAAAACTGTTTTTT

size: once
D: TRBD1
V: TRBV11-3
J: TRBJ2-3
CDR3: CASNNGGQGGRDTQYF
DNA: TGTGCCAGCAATAACGGGGGACAGGGGGGAAGAGATACGCAGTATTTT

size: .
D: TRBD2
V: TRBV6-6
J: TRBJ2-5
CDR3: CASVLAPERGGETQYF
DNA: TGTGCCAGCGTTTTAGCCCCCGAGCGGGGGGGTGAGACCCAGTACTTC

size: once
D: TRBD2
V: TRBV7-2
J: TRBJ2-1
CDR3: CASSLRRTSGGGANEQFF
DNA: TGTGCCAGCAGCTTACGAAGGACTAGCGGGGGCGGGGCCAATGAGCAGTTCTTC

size: once
D: TRBD1
V: TRBV11-3
J: TRBJ2-5
CDR3: CASSPGQGGETQYF
DNA: TGTGCCAGCAGCCCCGGACAGGGGGGCGAGACCCAGTACTTC

size: .
D: TRBD1
V: TRBV5-1
J: TRBJ2-6
CDR3: CASSPRTGITTGANVLTF
DNA: TGCGCCAGCAGCCCGCGGACAGGGATAACTACTGGGGCCAACGTCCTGACTTTC

size: .
D: TRBD2
V: TRBV6-6
J: TRBJ2-7
CDR3: CASRPGLAKYEQYF
DNA: TGTGCCAGCAGACCAGGACTAGCGAAATACGAGCAGTACTTC

size: .
D: TRBD2
V: TRBV3-1/TRBV3-2
J: TRBJ2-3
CDR3: CASSRPSGNGLNTQYF
DNA: TGTGCCAGCAGCCGACCTAGCGGGAACGGGTTAAATACGCAGTATTTT

size: .
D: .
V: TRBV7-2
J: TRBJ2-2
CDR3: CASSLTSLDTGELFF
DNA: TGTGCCAGCAGCTTAACTAGCTTAGACACCGGGGAGCTGTTTTTT